The subject of this entry is one TCR beta chain. Its antigen is not identified. This record comes from a study of T cell repertoires in cytomegalovirus infection. General study findings and limits: HLA-C-restricted TCR beta clonotypes specific for CMV led the ex vivo response. Cumulative public TCR beta family frequency identified CMV carriers with the relevant HLA.

TCRdb recomputed calls from the reads with MiXCR, one row per CDR3 protein. The sample consists of some 920,000 distinct CDR3 sequences, more than 25% of them appearing once. Unmatched junction bases numbered 11, after V lost 0 bases and J lost 8 bases. The V gene's germline CDR1 is SEHNR and CDR2 FQNEAQ (reference sequence). This CDR3 is built from 18 residues. This sequence originates from a human donor in good health (CMV status not recorded). Some clones in this sample may be carry-over from other donors' samples. The genes are TRBV7-9 and TRBJ1-6; TRBD1 matches at 9 bases. The sample here was cultured CD8+ T cells from PBMCs, taken from culture after CMV antigen stimulation. CDR3 nucleotide sequence: TGTGCCAGCAGCTTAGCGCGGACAGGGGAATCTCGTTATTCACCCCTCCACTTT. It specifies CASSLARTGESRYSPLHF.